This TCR beta chain is drawn from a study of naive and memory T cell subsets. Four subsets defined by CD45RA and CD27 were sorted after CD3, CD4, CD8 and live/dead staining. This CDR3 spans 12 amino acids. V lost 5 bases to trimming and J lost 14 bases, with 18 bases between them. Germline CDR1 and CDR2: SGHAT and FQNNGV. An equimolar mix of two oligonucleotides served as the beta constant-region primer for TRBC1 and TRBC2. TCRdb fed the UMI-ligation and nested PCR reads into MiXCR, producing one record per CDR3 protein. Here the sample spans 120,000 to 150,000 distinct CDR3 sequences, about 15% being singletons.

Material for sequencing was naive CD4+ T cells from blood. The chain is built from TRBV11-2 and TRBJ1-1; D ambiguous. The origin of this receptor is a human donor in good health. The CDR3 nucleotides read TGTGCCAGCAGCCTGGAAACGACCGCCGCCTTCTTT. Translated, it gives CASSLETTAAFF. The full variable domain, completed using reference TRBV11-2 and TRBJ1-1, is EAGVAQSPRYKIIEKRQSVAFWCNPISGHATLYWYQQILGQGPKLLIQFQNNGVVDDSQLPKDRFSAERLKGVDSTLKIQPAKLEDSAVYLCASSLETTAAFFGQGTRLTVV.